The text below deals with one TCR beta chain. The CDR3 covers 13 residues. The V gene's germline CDR1 is MGHRA and CDR2 YSYEKL. V was cut by 5 bases and J by 5 bases, with 12 bases left in between. The data stem from a study of blood T cell repertoires in COVID-19. Study details: Acute-phase and convalescent COVID-19 samples originated in the United States, Italy and Spain.

Original analysis: Scientists estimated how many nucleated cells there were by amplifying reference gene primers. Only in-frame clones appear in the TCRdb table, and some are missing; sequencing was by immunoSEQ multiplex PCR. V and J calls and clone size are those listed in that table; D and trimming were worked out from the DNA. Here the sample spans a few hundred thousand clones, 85% to 90% being singletons. The sample was PBMCs or T cells enriched from blood (not recorded which). The chain employs TRBV4-1 and TRBJ1-1; D is possibly TRBD1 (5 bases). The clonotype comes from a man in his late teens or twenties who had recovered from COVID-19. In DNA, the CDR3 is TGCGCCAGCAGCTGGGGGGTGAGTACTGAAGCTTTCTTT. Protein sequence: CASSWGVSTEAFF.